The T cell receptor beta chain under discussion was sequenced for a study of spatial heterogeneity in lung cancer. Findings and limits, study-wide: Ubiquitous expanded tumor TCRs appeared in blood more at resection than follow-up.

This clonotype was detected once. Antigen specificity is unknown. At one end, the junction sequence differs from germline, possibly due to a read error. CDR1 is KGHSH and CDR2 is LQKENI in the germline V gene. The CDR3 totals 14 residues. TCRdb passed the 5' RACE reads through MiXCR, listing each CDR3 protein once. Here the sample spans approximately 52,000 distinct CDR3 sequences, roughly 7% being singletons. Time point in this sample: sample taken at primary tumor resection. Whole RNA came from tumor, nontumor lung or frozen PBMC and was sequenced without being sorted. The clonotype originates from a female donor with early-stage non-small cell lung cancer. The chain uses TRBV18 and TRBJ2-7; 7 positions agree with TRBD2. The starting material was PBMCs, obtained at surgery. The CDR3 loop is CVSSPGGSPYEQYF. CDR3 nucleotides: TGTGTCAGCTCGCCCGGGGGGTCGCCCTACGAGCAGTACTTC.